The entry below gives a single TCR beta chain sequence along with its context. Its specificity is not known. The investigators amplified TCR beta CDR3 regions from RNA transcripts. The HTBI primer set drove a first-round RT-PCR of the TCR CDR3. TCRdb called the multiplex PCR reads again in MiXCR, with one record for every CDR3 protein. Among 550,000 to 600,000 distinct CDR3 sequences listed, under 60% were seen once. V was shortened by 5 bases and J by 4 bases, with 14 bases between the two germline ends. The CDR3 length is 14 residues. The data belong to a study of T cells in Graves' hyperthyroidism and ophthalmopathy. Study-level points and caveats: Among thyroid clonotypes expanded above 0.001, most also appeared in blood.

Lactation, pregnancy, other autoimmune disease or uncontrolled infection excluded patients. This receptor was taken from an adult woman with Graves' disease, either hyperthyroidism or ophthalmopathy (not recorded which). The sample was peripheral blood or thyroid tissue (not recorded which). V and J are TRBV12-3 or TRBV12-4 and TRBJ1-1, with TRBD1 as a possible D gene (5 bases). CDR3 amino acids: CASSGASSSTEAFF. Here the CDR3 DNA reads TGTGCCAGCAGTGGGGCCAGTTCGAGCACTGAAGCTTTCTTT.